These 22 T cell receptor beta chains originate from one sample sequenced in a study of tumor-infiltrating lymphocytes in primary liver carcinoma. With a constant-region primer, TCR beta cDNA was made from 450 to 650 ng of total RNA. Each TCR beta library was derived from three nested multiplex PCR rounds that employed slightly modified ARM-PCR. A C-beta reverse primer and TRBV1-TRBV30 forward primers served in each of the first two PCR rounds, at about 10 cycles apiece. TCRdb re-analysed the multiplex PCR reads in MiXCR, keeping a single row per CDR3 protein. The sample carries about 200,000 distinct CDR3 sequences, roughly 61% recorded once. In addition to blood RNA drawn from unsorted whole blood, germline DNA was extracted. Sequenced material: peripheral blood. These receptor sequences come from a woman aged 55-69 years with primary liver carcinoma and hepatitis B virus infection.

To note about this clonotype: Mismatch with germline at one junction end may stem from a read error. This sequence joins TRBV6-5 and TRBJ2-7, with D possibly TRBD1 on 6 matching bases. The CDR3 runs 16 residues. Germline V gives CDR1 MNHEY, CDR2 SVGAGI. The chain's CDR3 is CDSSYSTETGSYEQYF. The CDR3 DNA reads as TGTGACAGCAGTTACTCGACTGAGACAGGCTCATACGAGCAGTACTTC.

The chain employs TRBV5-1 and TRBJ2-1; either TRBD1 or TRBD2 may fit D (6 bases each). V was clipped by 4 bases and J by 5 bases, with 19 bases between them. CDR3 length: 16 residues. Per the germline V gene, CDR1 is SGHRS and CDR2 is YFSETQ. Here the CDR3 reads CASSQSSGALHNEQFF. The CDR3 nucleotides read TGCGCCAGCAGCCAGTCGTCGGGGGCTTTGCACAATGAGCAGTTCTTC.

This clonotype was recorded a few times. This chain joins TRBV5-1 and TRBJ2-7; 9 bases line up with TRBD2. The germline V gene has CDR1 SGHRS and CDR2 YFSETQ. Losses at the gene ends were 5 bases for V and 0 bases for J; bases not matched to a gene: 9. The CDR3 length is 16 residues. The CDR3 DNA follows: TGCGCCAGCAGTTTAGCGGGGGCCACCTACTCCTACGAGCAGTACTTC. Encoded protein: CASSLAGATYSYEQYF.

This chain links TRBV6-5 with TRBJ1-2; possible D gene TRBD1, 5 bases. CDR1 and CDR2 (germline): MNHEY, SVGAGI. Deletions cut 9 bases from V and 3 bases from J, with 14 bases between. This CDR3 is built from 13 residues. This CDR3 reads CARRSGTDYGYTF. CDR3 in DNA: TGTGCCAGAAGGTCTGGGACGGACTATGGCTACACCTTC.

This clonotype has ten or more counts. The chain links TRBV29-1 to TRBJ2-7; D not resolved. Germline V CDR1 and CDR2: SQVTM, ANQGSEA. CDR3 size: 12 residues. V lost 0 bases, J lost 5 bases, and 8 bases lay in between. The CDR3: CSVEDFSDEQYF. The CDR3 region has the DNA TGCAGCGTTGAAGATTTTTCGGACGAGCAGTACTTC.

This chain joins TRBV2 and TRBJ2-7; TRBD1 agrees at 9 bases. Germline CDR1 and CDR2: SNHLY and FYNNEI. The ends lost 2 bases at V and 3 bases at J; junction bases unmatched: 5. This CDR3 contains 15 residues. The CDR3 DNA reads as TGTGCCAGCAGTGAAATGGGGGACAGGGACTACGAGCAGTACTTC. Translated, it gives CASSEMGDRDYEQYF.

On this clonotype: Here the CDR3 omits its conserved ending phenylalanine or tryptophan, so a read error is the likely source. This rearrangement joins TRBV5-1 to TRBJ2-5, with D perhaps matching TRBD2 (6 bases). The CDR3 has 15 residues. V was shortened by 4 bases and J by 5 bases, with 18 bases between the two germline ends. Germline-derived CDR1 and CDR2 are SGHRS and YFSETQ. The CDR3 loop is CASSVSGREFETQYS. The CDR3 coding sequence is TGCGCCAGCAGCGTCAGTGGGCGGGAATTCGAGACCCAGTACTCC.

Regarding this clonotype: Mismatch with germline at one junction end may stem from a read error. This chain uses TRBV4-1 with TRBJ2-3, with 7 bases that match TRBD2. The CDR3 is 15 amino acids. Germline CDR1 MGHRA, CDR2 YSYEKL. The CDR3 spells CAGSQGLLSTDTQYF. CDR3 nucleotide sequence: TGCGCCGGCAGCCAGGGACTACTTAGCACAGATACGCAGTATTTT.

This clonotype was detected many times. An end of the junction differs from the germline gene, which may be a read error. The V and J genes are TRBV12-3 or TRBV12-4 and TRBJ2-3; 7 nucleotides match TRBD2. The CDR3 contains 14 residues. This CDR3 is CATSGREITDTQYF. The CDR3 nucleotides are TGTGCCACCAGTGGGCGGGAGATCACAGATACGCAGTATTTT.

There are a few counts of this clonotype. At one boundary the junction diverges from the germline segment, which might be a read error. The genes are TRBV28 and TRBJ2-1, with D unresolved. This CDR3 comprises 14 residues. Looked up from germline, CDR1 is MDHEN and CDR2 is SYDVKM. CDR3 sequence reads: CASSLTQSYNEQFF. CDR3 bases: TGTGCCAGCAGTTTAACACAGTCCTATAATGAGCAGTTCTTC.

Comment on this clonotype: A much larger clone sits a single nucleotide away, making a read error possible. The chain uses TRBV6-6 and TRBJ1-6; D may be TRBD1 (6 bases). Germline lookup yields CDR1 MNHNY and CDR2 SVGAGI (reference sequence). The CDR3 loop spans 13 amino acids. The CDR3 here is CASSTGWDSPFHF. In DNA form, the CDR3 reads TGTGCCAGCAGTACAGGGTGGGATTCACCCTTCCACTTT.

Remarks on this clonotype: As the CDR3 is not closed by the conserved phenylalanine or tryptophan, this likely results from a read error. In nucleotides, the CDR3 is TGTGCCAGCAGTTACCCCCTGGGGGGCTACACCATC. Translation: CASSYPLGGYTI. V and J are TRBV11-2 and TRBJ1-2; D unclear. Germline CDR1 is SGHAT and CDR2 is FQNNGV. This CDR3 is built from 12 residues. Trimming cost V 6 bases and J 8 bases, with 13 bases left between them.

On this clonotype itself: This could be a read error, since a much larger clone is one nucleotide away. This chain joins TRBV6-5 and TRBJ1-1; no definite D call. The CDR3 totals 14 residues. CDR1 and CDR2 (germline): MNHEY, SVGAGI. The V end lost 7 bases, the J end lost 5 bases, and 17 bases lay between the germline ends. The CDR3 is CASTTSGGMTEAFF. For the CDR3, the DNA is TGTGCCAGCACCACTTCCGGTGGGATGACTGAAGCTTTCTTT.

The chain uses TRBV7-9 and TRBJ1-3; unclear D gene. There are 15 residues in the CDR3. The germline V gene has CDR1 SEHNR and CDR2 FQNEAQ (reference sequence). V was pared by 5 bases and J by 0 bases, with 11 bases between. The CDR3 spells CASSPTVVSGNTIYF. DNA of the CDR3: TGTGCCAGCAGCCCAACAGTGGTCTCTGGAAACACCATATATTTT.

About this clonotype: A much larger clone lies one base from this, so it may be a read error. The chain couples TRBV4-2 to TRBJ1-1; D gene unclear. The CDR3 extends over 15 amino acids. The germline V gene has CDR1 LGHNA and CDR2 YNFKEQ. With 3 bases removed from V and 4 bases from J, the gap between germline ends came to 15 bases. The CDR3 DNA is TGTGCCAGCAGCCATACCAGCAGTAGCGCCACTGAAGCTTTCTTT. Protein sequence: CASSHTSSSATEAFF.

This clonotype has a count of ten or more. The rearrangement uses TRBV12-3 or TRBV12-4 and TRBJ2-4; TRBD1 matches 8 bases. The V gene end was trimmed by 3 bases and the J gene end by 7 bases; junction bases not matched to a gene: 5. The CDR3 is 14 residues long. The CDR3 reads CASSLANRGNIQYF. The CDR3 DNA reads as TGTGCCAGCAGTTTGGCGAACAGGGGGAACATTCAGTACTTC.

In its sample, this clonotype was seen a few times. The rearrangement uses TRBV7-8 and TRBJ2-1; 10 bases fit TRBD2. The CDR3 loop spans 15 amino acids. The J segment lost 14 bases and the V segment lost 6 bases, leaving 16 bases of the junction unmatched. CDR1 is SGHVS and CDR2 is FQNEAQ in the germline V gene. CDR3 nucleotides: TGTGCCAGCAGTACGGCTAGCGGGAGATTACCGCAGGAGTTCTTC. Amino acid sequence: CASSTASGRLPQEFF.

Notes on this clonotype: The junction differs from germline at one of its ends, possibly a read error. The CDR3 protein is CASSLEGGEDEKLFF. CDR3 DNA: TGTGCCAGCAGCTTAGAAGGGGGCGAAGATGAAAAATTGTTTTTT. The chain employs TRBV11-2 and TRBJ1-4; 7 bases agree with TRBD1. Germline V lookup: CDR1 SGHAT, CDR2 FQNNGV. This CDR3 is built from 15 residues.

Details on this clonotype: Since a much larger clone is just one base distant, this may be a read error. V and J are TRBV4-2 and TRBJ1-1; TRBD1 is a possible D gene (5 bases). Germline values: CDR1 LGHNA, CDR2 YNFKEQ. The CDR3 has 15 amino acids. Here the CDR3 DNA reads TGTGTCAGCAGCCGCAGGCTCAGGGAGGGGACTGAAGCTTTCTTT. Protein: CVSSRRLREGTEAFF.

The sample holds a few counts of this clonotype. The junction and the germline gene differ at one end; a read error may be behind it. The chain uses TRBV4-1 and TRBJ1-1; TRBD1 matches 8 bases. The V gene's germline CDR1 is MGHRA and CDR2 YSYEKL. This CDR3 contains 15 residues. CDR3 coding DNA: TGCGCCAGCAGCCCCCGGACAGGGAAGGATACTGAAGCTCTCTTT. It yields the protein CASSPRTGKDTEALF.

V is TRBV6-6 and J is TRBJ1-1; D not resolved. CDR3 length: 17 amino acids. Germline V gene lookup returns CDR1 MNHNY and CDR2 SVGAGI (reference sequence). V gave up 2 bases and J gave up 6 bases, with 22 bases separating them. CDR3 bases: TGTGCCAGCAGTTACGGGCGGTTGGATAGGGTGGTGCCTGAAGCTTTCTTT. It codes for CASSYGRLDRVVPEAFF.

In regard to this clonotype: Since a much larger clone is just one base distant, this may be a read error. The chain couples TRBV5-1 to TRBJ1-5; possible D gene TRBD1, 5 bases. This CDR3 is built from 15 residues. CDR1 is SGHRS and CDR2 is YFSETQ in the germline V gene. CDR3 residues: CASSSGGGRNQSQHF. The CDR3 DNA reads TGCGCCAGCAGCTCCGGCGGGGGTCGCAATCAGTCCCAGCATTTT.